These 3 T cell receptor beta chains came from one sample sequenced in a study of post-analysis software for immune sequencing data. Study-level results: Among a handful of TRBV segments more frequent in patients than controls were TRBV5-6, TRBV5-1 and TRBV20-1.

Unique molecular identifiers tagged the TCR beta cDNA libraries. TCRdb reprocessed the PCR reads with MiXCR, giving one entry per CDR3 protein. The table records fewer than 850,000 distinct CDR3 sequences, about 32% of them present only once. Their specific antigens are unknown. Sequencing input: blood. All receptors derive from a girl aged 10-17 years with multiple sclerosis.

The chain recombines TRBV4-1 with TRBJ2-1, with 7 nucleotides matching TRBD2. Germline CDR1 MGHRA, CDR2 YSYEKL. The CDR3 is 15 amino acids. J was trimmed by 7 bases and V by 0 bases; bases with no gene match: 6. CDR3 in amino acids: CASSQEERGINEQFF. CDR3 DNA sequence: TGCGCCAGCAGCCAAGAGGAGCGGGGTATTAATGAGCAGTTCTTC.

J is TRBJ1-2 and V is TRBV5-1, with D possibly TRBD1 on 6 matching bases. This CDR3 has 15 amino acids. V was trimmed by 4 bases and J by 5 bases, leaving 18 bases between them. Germline lookup yields CDR1 SGHRS and CDR2 YFSETQ. In DNA form, the CDR3 reads TGCGCCAGCAGCCCTCGGGACATCGCCCCTTATGGCTACACCTTC. Translation gives CASSPRDIAPYGYTF.

This clonotype was seen only once. This chain uses TRBV27 with TRBJ2-3; D might be TRBD1 or TRBD2, each matching 6 bases. Germline loops: CDR1 MNHEY, CDR2 SMNVEV (reference sequence). Trimming cost V 6 bases and J 1 base, with 11 bases left between them. The CDR3 has 14 amino acids. The CDR3 DNA sequence: TGTGCCAGCAGGGGGGGACATCGCACAGATACGCAGTATTTT. It specifies CASRGGHRTDTQYF.